The T cell receptor beta chain under discussion was sequenced for a study of naive and memory T cell subsets (dated by TCRdb to 2015 to 2018). With regard to the full study: Sorted naive and memory T cell subsets from peripheral blood were analyzed in the study using a UMI-based, open-source pipeline for TCR alpha and beta sequencing. Complete agreement was observed between the functional CMV T cell responses and the IgG serology results. RNA was DNase-treated and reverse transcribed with TCR constant-region primers, mostly using SuperScript III.

Turning to this clonotype: It has no known antigen specificity. Base quality data are lacking; no much larger clone is found one base away.

The study at large found these results: Naive repertoires, especially CD8, contained a few larger clonotypes, possibly memory cells re-expressing CD45RA. No ground truth was available to validate the repertoire findings for the naive and memory subsets. Single alpha or beta chain sequences, rather than paired alpha/beta receptors, were used to define clonotypes. A power law was followed by TCR abundance, with an exponent that differed between naive and memory subsets but was consistent across the three individuals. RNA-based TCR counts may be influenced by expression changes linked to T cell activation and differentiation. In both CD4 and CD8 cells, going from naive through CM, EM and EMRA, the Gini index went up while Shannon and inverse Simpson diversity went down. Following error correction, more than 95% of naive TCR sequences occurred only once, which made naive abundance distributions much steeper than those of memory subsets.

From the second PCR step onward, the TCR alpha chain libraries and the TCR beta chain libraries were amplified separately. Donor CMV status was determined by IFNgamma production from CD4+ T cells after overnight stimulation of fresh PBMCs with CMV viral lysate. Miltenyi beads were used first to positively select CD4 T cells, and CD8 T cells were then positively selected from the CD4-negative fraction. Cells were stained for CD3, CD4, CD8, CD45RA, CD27 and a live/dead dye and were sorted on a BD Aria II into four subsets based on CD45RA and CD27. Blood came from a few healthy volunteers, each fractionated into CD4 and CD8 T cells and then into four differentiation subsets. Around 130 ml of peripheral blood was drawn per donor, and PBMC were isolated by Ficoll-Paque PLUS density-gradient centrifugation. The sorted cells were lysed in RLT buffer, after which RNA was extracted using a Qiagen RNeasy kit and kept at -80 degrees C.

The CDR3 holds 16 amino acids from the cysteine to the phenylalanine. The kept DNA is CDR3 alone, 48 bases in frame from the first base. Based on the germline V gene (reference sequence), the CDR1 and CDR2 sequences are DFQATT and SNEGSKA. V is pruned by 2 bases and J by 9 bases, leaving 15 bases of the junction without a gene match. Library prep was done by UMI-ligation and nested PCR. The beta constant-region primer was an equimolar mix of two oligonucleotides covering both TRBC1 and TRBC2. The ligated cDNA went through four rounds of PCR with nested alpha and beta constant-region primers together with the SP2 primer. A single-stranded oligonucleotide bearing the SP2 primer plus a 12-nucleotide UMI was ligated onto the 3' end of the cDNA by T4 RNA ligase 1. The ligation reaction was incubated at 16°C for about 18-24 hours. To avoid over-amplification, PCR2 was usually performed as a SYBR Green qPCR and halted once a predetermined threshold was reached. Apart from the first purification, every purification step used Agencourt AMPure XP magnetic beads. Library amounts were measured by Qubit and library quality was assessed on a TapeStation, where the main peak was expected at around 650 bp. Pooled libraries were sequenced on an Illumina MiSeq with v2 2x251 paired-end kits, typically giving about 0.85-2 million reads per sample. Each sample's library went into the pool at approximately 4 nM, and roughly 4.5-7.5% PhiX was added to help with cluster recognition. The study's own analysis went as follows. FASTQ reads processed by Demultiplexor were assigned V and J genes by Decombinator through tag matching that tolerated a single base-pair mismatch. Collapsinator used UMIs to correct both sequencing errors and frequency errors arising from PCR heterogeneity. CDR3Translator translated TCRs and extracted CDR3s from the conserved cysteine to the FGXG phenylalanine, flagging non-productive sequences. Gini, Shannon entropy and inverse Simpson indices were calculated on repertoires subsampled to equal numbers of UMI-defined TCRs. Within the linear range, a power law was fitted to clonotype abundance distributions using maximum likelihood. When run on a single naive CD8 sample, MIGEC and the pipeline yielded similar UMI counts, similar unique TCR numbers and similar clonal distributions. In one analysis, naive TCRs also found in any memory subset of the same donor were removed from the naive repertoire. Repertoires were searched for 7,322 CMV-associated CDR3 sequences compiled from VDJdb and a published dataset. TCRdb's own reprocessing of the public reads used fastp at Q25 and MiXCR and kept productive beta chains. CDR3 protein sequences are deduplicated, and each keeps its most common genes and DNA. TCRdb, rather than the study authors, made the V and J calls. This sample is represented by approximately 150,000 distinct CDR3 sequences; approximately 21% of them were singletons. The ten largest clones capture 0.6% to 0.8% of the sample.

The clonotype was recovered from a human donor in good health. The sample taken for sequencing was naive CD8+ T cells from blood. In light of the paper, this sample's cell subset or site label describes: naive T cells, CD45RA high CD27+. Recombination connected TRBV20-1 to TRBJ2-1, with 8 middle bases fitting TRBD2. The CDR3 reads as follows: CSARRIGGEGSGEQFF. The DNA sequence is as follows: TGCAGTGCTAGACGAATCGGGGGGGAGGGCTCGGGTGAGCAGTTCTTC.